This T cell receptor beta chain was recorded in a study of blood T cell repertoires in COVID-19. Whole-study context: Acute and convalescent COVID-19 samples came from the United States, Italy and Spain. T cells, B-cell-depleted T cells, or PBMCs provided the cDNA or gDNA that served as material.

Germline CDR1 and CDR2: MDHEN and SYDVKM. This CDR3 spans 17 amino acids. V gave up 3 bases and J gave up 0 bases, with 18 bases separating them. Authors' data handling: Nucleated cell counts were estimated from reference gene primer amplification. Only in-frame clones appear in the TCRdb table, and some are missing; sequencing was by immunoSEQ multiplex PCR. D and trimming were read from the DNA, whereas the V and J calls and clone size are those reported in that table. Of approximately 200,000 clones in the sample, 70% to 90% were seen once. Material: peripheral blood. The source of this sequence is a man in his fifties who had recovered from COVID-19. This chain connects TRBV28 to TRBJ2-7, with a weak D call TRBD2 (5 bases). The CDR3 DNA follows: TGTGCCAGCAGTTTTCCCCGAGGGCCCCTAAGCTCCTACGAGCAGTACTTC. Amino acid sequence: CASSFPRGPLSSYEQYF.